These 25 T cell receptor beta chains came from one sample sequenced in a study of metastatic and nonmetastatic thyroid tumors. MiXCR re-clonotyped the PCR reads for TCRdb. The sample lists tens of thousands of clones; roughly 12% were seen once. No patient had received any treatment before thyroid surgery. Sequencing input: blood. The receptors derive from a female donor with papillary thyroid cancer or a benign thyroid nodule (not recorded which). Some clones in this sample may be carry-over from other donors' samples.

In this sample, this clone turned up many times. This chain uses TRBV5-1 with TRBJ1-4; D is unclear. The germline V gene has CDR1 SGHRS and CDR2 YFSETQ. The germline V and J ends were trimmed by 0 bases and 8 bases, with 11 bases remaining between them. This CDR3 region has 14 residues. Here the CDR3 DNA reads TGCGCCAGCAGCTTGGGGGCGCGAATGGAAAAACTGTTTTTT. Translating it yields CASSLGARMEKLFF.

This clone was recorded at least ten times. The chain employs TRBV10-3 and TRBJ1-1; 9 nucleotides line up with TRBD1. The length of the CDR3 is 17 residues. V gave up 6 bases and J gave up 3 bases; unmatched junction bases: 14. Germline loops: CDR1 ENHRY, CDR2 SYGVKD. This chain's CDR3 is CAISLIWDREGDTEAFF. CDR3 sequence (DNA): TGTGCCATCAGCCTTATCTGGGACAGGGAAGGGGACACTGAAGCTTTCTTT.

This chain links TRBV7-9 with TRBJ1-6, with 10 bases aligning to TRBD1. Germline-derived CDR1 and CDR2 are SEHNR and FQNEAQ (reference sequence). Trimming cost V 5 bases and J 6 bases; bases outside gene matches: 4. The CDR3 loop spans 15 amino acids. The CDR3 protein is CASSGQGEGNSPLHF. CDR3 in DNA: TGTGCCAGCAGCGGACAGGGGGAGGGTAATTCACCCCTCCACTTT.

In this sample, this clone turned up many times. J is TRBJ1-1 and V is TRBV25-1, with D unclear. CDR1 and CDR2 from the germline V gene are MGHDK and SYGVNS. There are 14 residues in the CDR3. V lost 3 bases, J lost 1 base, and 9 bases lay in between. The CDR3 coding sequence is TGTGCCAGCAGTGATAAGTACAGGAACACTGAAGCTTTCTTT. Protein sequence: CASSDKYRNTEAFF.

The table lists this clone with many counts. V is TRBV19 and J is TRBJ1-5; no clear D gene. This CDR3 is built from 16 residues. Germline CDR1 and CDR2: LNHDA and SQIVND (reference sequence). With 6 bases removed from V and 3 bases from J, the gap between germline ends came to 18 bases. DNA of the CDR3: TGTGCCAGTAGGGACCTCTTGCGGAGGGCCAATCAGCCCCAGCATTTT. Its translation is CASRDLLRRANQPQHF.

This clone is medium-sized by share. The V gene is TRBV6-2 or TRBV6-3, the J gene TRBJ2-3; no clear D. The V and J ends lost 5 bases and 7 bases respectively, with 13 bases between them. The germline V gene encodes CDR1 MNHEY and CDR2 SVGEGT. This CDR3 has 13 amino acids. The CDR3 nucleotides read TGTGCCAGCAGTCGCGAACCCGGCTATACGCAGTATTTT. It encodes CASSREPGYTQYF.

This clone was found many times. V gene TRBV2 combines with J gene TRBJ1-1; tentatively, D is TRBD1 (5 bases). From germline, CDR1 is SNHLY and CDR2 FYNNEI. Trimming took 7 bases from V and 0 from J, leaving 12 bases between them. The CDR3 sequence is 14 residues long. The DNA for the CDR3 is TGTGCCAGCACTTGGAGACAGATGAACACTGAAGCTTTCTTT. Its protein product is CASTWRQMNTEAFF. Full variable domain (rest looked up from reference TRBV2 and TRBJ1-1): EPEVTQTPSHQVTQMGQEVILRCVPISNHLYFYWYRQILGQKVEFLVSFYNNEISEKSEIFDDQFSVERPDGSNFTLKIRSTKLEDSAMYFCASTWRQMNTEAFFGQGTRLTVV.

A few counts support this clone. At one end the junction does not follow the germline gene, possibly because of a read error. The chain employs TRBV28 and TRBJ2-1; TRBD2 matches at 10 bases. In germline, CDR1 is MDHEN, CDR2 SYDVKM. The length of the CDR3 is 14 residues. The DNA of the CDR3 is TGTGCCAGCATTCCGATAGCGGGAGGAAATGATCAGTTCTTC. As protein: CASIPIAGGNDQFF.

This clone was recorded at least ten times. This rearrangement joins TRBV29-1 to TRBJ1-5; no reliable D call. Per the germline V gene, CDR1 is SQVTM and CDR2 is ANQGSEA. The V end was cut by 1 base, the J end by 4 bases, with 5 bases between. The CDR3 sequence is 12 residues long. The CDR3 here is CSVEVPNQPQHF. DNA for the CDR3: TGCAGCGTTGAAGTTCCGAATCAGCCCCAGCATTTT.

A word on this clone: Compared with germline, one end of the junction differs, possibly owing to a read error. The V gene is TRBV10-3, the J gene TRBJ1-1, with D possibly being TRBD1 (6 bases). Germline V CDR1 and CDR2: ENHRY, SYGVKD. This CDR3 region has 15 residues. The CDR3 sequence is CAIRGDNRVFTEALF. CDR3 sequence (DNA): TGTGCCATCAGGGGGGACAACAGGGTCTTCACTGAAGCTTTATTT.

This clone was recorded many times. The chain is built from TRBV7-2 and TRBJ2-2, with a possible D match to TRBD2 (5 bases). Germline V gene lookup returns CDR1 SGHTA and CDR2 FQGNSA. Trimming took 7 bases from V and 0 from J, leaving 6 bases between them. CDR3 length equals 13 residues. The CDR3 sequence: CASNGANTGELFF. CDR3 nucleotide sequence: TGTGCCAGCAACGGGGCGAACACCGGGGAGCTGTTTTTT.

This clone was detected ten times or more. This chain connects TRBV6-1 to TRBJ2-7; D ambiguous. The CDR3 runs to 14 residues. The germline V and J ends were trimmed by 6 bases and 10 bases, with 22 bases remaining between them. Germline loops: CDR1 MNHNS, CDR2 SASEGT. CDR3 amino acids: CASSPRNITFIQYF. In nucleotides, the CDR3 is TGTGCCAGCAGCCCCCGGAACATAACCTTTATTCAGTACTTC.

This clone was detected ten times or more. This chain uses TRBV3-2 with TRBJ2-1; the D call in the table, TRBD2, was not verified against the DNA. TRBV3-2 is a documented pseudogene. The CDR3 runs 20 residues. The CDR3 protein is CASSQEPKILWSGGYNEQFF. The CDR3, as DNA: TGTGCCAGCAGCCAAGAACCGAAGATCCTCTGGAGCGGGGGGTACAATGAGCAGTTCTTC.

With respect to this clone: A much bigger clone sits one base away, suggesting this may be a read error. V usage is TRBV11-1 and J usage is TRBJ1-1; the D is unclear. V gave up 5 bases and J gave up 0 bases, with 16 bases separating them. Germline V gene data show CDR1 as SGHAT and CDR2 as FQDESV (reference sequence). This CDR3 contains 16 residues. The CDR3 reads CASSLSAGLVNTEAFF. In DNA form, the CDR3 reads TGTGCCAGCAGCCTCTCGGCGGGTTTGGTGAACACTGAAGCTTTCTTT.

This clone was observed a handful of times. The chain carries TRBV6-5 and TRBJ2-7; no reliable D call. The CDR3 consists of 13 residues. Germline V gene lookup returns CDR1 MNHEY and CDR2 SVGAGI. Trimming removed 3 bases at V and 6 bases at J, with 12 bases between. The CDR3 DNA follows: TGTGCCAGCAGTTATTCATGGAACTCCGAGCAGTACTTC. It codes for CASSYSWNSEQYF.

This clone occurred many times. Within the sample, other DNA sequences also encode this same CDR3. The chain employs TRBV7-9 and TRBJ2-1; perhaps TRBD1 as D (6 bases). V was trimmed by 9 bases and J by 9 bases, leaving 15 bases between them. The CDR3 spans 12 residues. Germline V gene data show CDR1 as SEHNR and CDR2 as FQNEAQ (reference sequence). CDR3 loop: CARSQQGLEQFF. The DNA for the CDR3 is TGTGCCAGATCCCAACAGGGCCTTGAGCAGTTCTTC.

This clone showed up many times. CDR3 bases: TGTGCCAGCAGCGGGGATTCCACTGAAGCTTTCTTT. Translation gives CASSGDSTEAFF. V is TRBV9 and J is TRBJ1-1; no reliable D call. This CDR3 spans 12 amino acids. V lost 3 bases to trimming and J lost 4 bases, with 7 bases between them. CDR1 and CDR2 (germline): SGDLS, YYNGEE.

The chain employs TRBV9 and TRBJ2-7; either TRBD1 or TRBD2 may supply D (5 bases each). Germline CDR1 is SGDLS and CDR2 is YYNGEE. The length of the CDR3 is 14 residues. Trimming took off 0 bases at V and 4 bases at J, with 11 bases between the two ends. The CDR3 reads CASSVGGREYEQYF. The CDR3 nucleotides read TGTGCCAGCAGCGTAGGTGGCAGGGAGTACGAGCAGTACTTC.

This clone was seen ten or more times. This chain connects TRBV20-1 to TRBJ1-5, with unresolved D. V was shortened by 1 base and J by 8 bases, with 15 bases between the two germline ends. The CDR3 covers 14 residues. Looked up from germline, CDR1 is DFQATT and CDR2 is SNEGSKA (reference sequence). Here the CDR3 reads CSARVAGQREPQHF. The CDR3, as DNA: TGCAGTGCTAGAGTGGCAGGTCAAAGGGAGCCCCAGCATTTT.

A remark on this clone: One end of the junction fails to match germline, which may point to a read error. For the CDR3, the DNA is TGTTCCAGCAGCTTAACCCCGAACACCGGGGAGCTGTTTTTT. Protein product: CSSSLTPNTGELFF. The chain joins TRBV7-8 to TRBJ2-2; D is unresolved. The CDR3 is made up of 14 amino acids. From germline, CDR1 is SGHVS and CDR2 FQNEAQ.

In this sample, this clone turned up many times. The chain couples TRBV5-1 to TRBJ2-7; unclear D gene. CDR1 SGHRS and CDR2 YFSETQ come from the germline V gene. V dropped 3 bases and J dropped 0 bases, with 10 bases sitting between them. The CDR3 contains 14 residues. This chain's CDR3 is CASSSGKPSYEQYF. For the CDR3, the DNA is TGCGCCAGCAGCTCCGGCAAGCCCTCCTACGAGCAGTACTTC.

The chain carries TRBV6-1 and TRBJ2-3; D unclear. Per the germline V gene, CDR1 is MNHNS and CDR2 is SASEGT. The length of the CDR3 is 12 residues. The V end lost 8 bases, the J end lost 2 bases, and 8 bases lay between the germline ends. The CDR3 loop is CASEGNTDTQYF. CDR3 sequence (DNA): TGTGCCAGCGAAGGGAACACAGATACGCAGTATTTT.

This clone is deemed medium-sized. This chain joins TRBV6-1 and TRBJ1-2; unclear D gene. The V gene's germline CDR1 is MNHNS and CDR2 SASEGT. The CDR3 is 12 residues long. Trimming removed 6 bases from V and 4 bases from J, with 9 bases in between. The chain's CDR3 is CASRASGYGYTF. The DNA for the CDR3 is TGTGCCAGCAGGGCATCCGGCTATGGCTACACCTTC.

This clone was detected a few times. The V and J genes are TRBV12-3 or TRBV12-4 and TRBJ1-2; no clear D gene. The CDR3 has 13 residues. V lost 3 bases and J 10 bases, leaving 15 bases between the germline ends. The CDR3 sequence: CASSFGRENVYTF. The CDR3 bases are TGTGCCAGCAGTTTTGGGAGGGAAAATGTCTACACCTTC.

This clone was observed at least ten times. V is TRBV27 and J is TRBJ2-3; D is unresolved. The CDR3 is 14 amino acids. Between the trimmed V and J ends, which lost 4 bases and 3 bases, there was a span of 11 bases. Germline V lookup: CDR1 MNHEY, CDR2 SMNVEV (reference sequence). The CDR3 sequence is CASSSPDRTDTQYF. Here the CDR3 DNA reads TGTGCCAGCAGTTCCCCGGATCGTACAGATACGCAGTATTTT.